This entry describes one TCR beta chain. As yet, its antigen is unknown. CDR1 is LGHNT and CDR2 is FRNRAP in the germline V gene. Trimming took off 4 bases at V and 8 bases at J, with 24 bases between the two ends. This CDR3 spans 17 amino acids. The sample originates from a study of long-term antiretroviral therapy in people with HIV. Points from the study as a whole: Post-treatment diversity went higher with ART but stayed below transplant donor controls.

Samples were assayed with immunoSEQ v3.0 at survey level. Profiling relied on immunoSEQ multiplex PCR, and the TCRdb table lists in-frame clones only, not all of them. The sample holds 20,000 to 25,000 clones; approximately 78% are singletons and the top ten take around 5.7%. Before DNA extraction, about 1-11 million cryopreserved PBMC were held in the samples. The J gene is TRBJ2-1, the V gene TRBV12-5; perhaps TRBD2 as D (6 bases). This sequence was found in a woman in her twenties or thirties with HIV. The sequenced sample was unsorted PBMCs, obtained 0.2 years after starting antiretroviral therapy. CDR3 nucleotide sequence: TGTGCTAGTGGTTCCGGGGCGGGCGGGGCCTTCAACGATGAGCAGTTCTTC. Translation: CASGSGAGGAFNDEQFF.